Sequencing of this T cell receptor beta chain was carried out in a study of OX40 agonist ivuxolimab in advanced cancers. Regarding the complete study: Ivuxolimab was an agonistic, fully human IgG2 monoclonal antibody directed against OX40 (CD134), a costimulatory receptor. The paper reports the monotherapy dose-escalation portion (N of about 54 patients) of the phase I ivuxolimab trial. Intravenous ivuxolimab was administered to patients every 2 weeks at six dose levels: 0.01, 0.1, 0.3, 1.5, 3 and 10 mg/kg. Partial responses occurred in three dose-escalation patients, of whom one had hepatocellular carcinoma and two had cutaneous melanoma. A male proportion of around 80% and a mean age of approximately 58 years, ranging from 23 to 79, were recorded for the dose-escalation cohort. Peripheral TCRbeta sequencing aimed to test whether ivuxolimab altered TCR sequence diversity and caused clonal T-cell expansion. Patients were allowed to have had prior anti-PD-1, anti-PD-L1 or anti-CTLA-4 therapy, and roughly 40% of the dose-escalation patients had been treated with checkpoint inhibitors. Among the 50 to 55 dose-escalation patients, some 20 had hepatocellular carcinoma, 15 or so melanoma, 9 renal cell carcinoma and 9 head and neck cancer. General study outcomes and caveats: Low levels of normalized T-cell clonal expansion were also seen in some nonresponding patients. After ivuxolimab, expanded clones were on average more numerous among CD8+ T cells than among CD4+ T cells. Partial responders in the 0.1-3.0 mg/kg groups had among the lowest normalized peripheral clonal expansion, especially among CD8+ T cells. At doses from 0.1 to 3.0 mg/kg, clonal expansion was seen in both CD4+ and CD8+ blood T cells between baseline and week 6. The antigen specificity of the peripheral T cells that underwent clonal expansion was not determined.

The germline V gene supplies CDR1 SNHLY and CDR2 FYNNEI. From cysteine to phenylalanine, the CDR3 is 15 amino acids long. The retained sequence is limited to the CDR3, 45 bases, with the frame set at the first base. Trimmed from V: 7 bases; trimmed from J: 6 bases; junction bases lacking a gene match: 14. Turning to this clone: The specificity of this receptor is unknown. Base qualities were left out, and no much larger clone turns up one base away.

Patients with a history of autoimmune disease or receiving systemic immunosuppression were excluded from the trial. Peripheral blood for TCR sequencing was collected from all dose cohorts at baseline, on cycle 4 day 1, and on cycle 7 day 1. Samples came from an open-label, multicenter, first-in-human phase I dose-escalation trial of ivuxolimab. Adults with locally advanced or metastatic melanoma, renal cell, hepatocellular, or head and neck squamous cell carcinoma were enrolled in the trial. Before TCR sequencing, CD4+ T cells and CD8+ T cells were sorted from peripheral blood as separate populations. To sequence the TCRbeta CDR3 region, genomic DNA was isolated from the sorted cells. The immunoSEQ Assay was used for sequencing of TCRbeta CDR3 regions. TCRdb carries this immuneACCESS record with in-frame sequences only. Its versions omit some clonotypes, under half of them owing to an unresolved V gene in the studies checked, with the rest unexplained. The sample table shows just over 25,000 clones, and approximately 83% are seen once. The ten largest clones add up to roughly 15% of the sample.

The V gene is TRBV2 and the J gene is TRBJ1-1, with 7 central nucleotides matching TRBD1. The clonotype comes from an adult with an advanced solid tumor such as melanoma, head and neck, liver or kidney cancer. Sequences were derived from CD4+ or CD8+ T cells sorted from blood, sampled in a trial of the OX40 agonist ivuxolimab. The CDR3 sequence is CASTEDRALHPEAFF. The DNA reads as follows: TGTGCCAGCACGGAAGACAGGGCCCTTCATCCTGAAGCTTTCTTT. With all but the CDR3 taken from the reference TRBV2 and TRBJ1-1 genes, the full variable domain is: EPEVTQTPSHQVTQMGQEVILRCVPISNHLYFYWYRQILGQKVEFLVSFYNNEISEKSEIFDDQFSVERPDGSNFTLKIRSTKLEDSAMYFCASTEDRALHPEAFFGQGTRLTVV.